This entry lists 27 T cell receptor beta chains sequenced from one sample in a study of T-cell memory formation after mild COVID-19. TCRdb analysed the 5' RACE reads with MiXCR anew, one entry per CDR3 protein. The table records 250,000 to 300,000 distinct CDR3 sequences, approximately 15% of them present only once. Sequencing was performed on PBMCs or a T cell subset sorted from them (not recorded which). The receptors here all came from a man between 18 and 29 years old who had mild COVID-19 (a few samples of this study predate the infection). Cell type and time point are not known.

This clonotype has only a few counts. The chain is built from TRBV12-3 or TRBV12-4 and TRBJ2-3, with TRBD2 as a possible D gene (5 bases). V was shortened by 7 bases and J by 0 bases, with 14 bases between the two germline ends. The CDR3 has 15 residues. The CDR3 sequence is CASTSDSISTDTQYF. CDR3 nucleotide sequence: TGTGCCAGCACCTCGGACTCAATTAGCACAGATACGCAGTATTTT.

This chain connects TRBV12-3 or TRBV12-4 to TRBJ1-1; 10 nucleotides align to TRBD1. Trimming at V came to 7 bases and at J to 2 bases, leaving 4 bases not matched to a gene. CDR3 length: 14 residues. The chain's CDR3 is CASTGQGVNTEAFF. CDR3 nucleotide sequence: TGTGCCAGCACCGGACAGGGGGTCAACACTGAAGCTTTCTTT.

This rearrangement joins TRBV6-5 to TRBJ1-6, with unresolved D. V was clipped by 5 bases and J by 10 bases, with 12 bases between them. Germline V gene lookup returns CDR1 MNHEY and CDR2 SVGAGI. The CDR3 is made up of 13 amino acids. Written as DNA, the CDR3 is TGTGCCAGCAGTAGAGCTATCCCCTCACCCCTCCACTTT. Translated, it gives CASSRAIPSPLHF.

This clonotype was recorded a few times. The V gene is TRBV6-2 or TRBV6-3, the J gene TRBJ1-1, with a tentative D call TRBD1 (5 bases). The germline V and J ends were trimmed by 2 bases and 11 bases, with 18 bases remaining between them. The V gene's germline CDR1 is MNHEY and CDR2 SVGEGT. CDR3 length equals 14 residues. CDR3 in DNA: TGTGCCAGCAGTTACCCGGGACCGGCTCCTCGGGCTTTCTTT. Its translation is CASSYPGPAPRAFF.

This clonotype has at least ten counts. This chain joins TRBV20-1 and TRBJ2-5; D may be TRBD2 (6 bases). The CDR3 is 12 residues long. V was shortened by 6 bases and J by 10 bases, with 18 bases between the two germline ends. CDR1 and CDR2 from the germline V gene are DFQATT and SNEGSKA (reference sequence). The CDR3 protein is CSAFRGGEGQYF. The DNA for the CDR3 is TGCAGTGCGTTTAGGGGAGGAGAGGGCCAGTACTTC.

This clonotype was found a few times. The chain is built from TRBV7-2 and TRBJ2-7; TRBD2 is a possible D gene (6 bases). The germline V gene encodes CDR1 SGHTA and CDR2 FQGNSA. The V and J ends lost 4 bases and 4 bases respectively, with 17 bases between them. This CDR3 comprises 15 residues. CDR3 nucleotide sequence: TGTGCCAGCAGCTCGTCCGGGACTCCCGCTTACGAGCAGTACTTC. Translated: CASSSSGTPAYEQYF. The whole variable domain, filled in from reference TRBV7-2 and TRBJ2-7, reads GAGVSQSPSNKVTEKGKDVELRCDPISGHTALYWYRQSLGQGLEFLIYFQGNSAPDKSGLPSDRFSAERTGGSVSTLTIQRTQQEDSAVYLCASSSSGTPAYEQYFGPGTRLTVT.

The rearrangement links TRBV4-1 to TRBJ2-3; D is unclear. CDR1 MGHRA and CDR2 YSYEKL come from the germline V gene. The V and J ends lost 4 bases and 1 base respectively, with 12 bases between them. CDR3 length: 15 amino acids. The CDR3 DNA reads TGCGCCAGCAGCCCAAGGGCTTACGGCACAGATACGCAGTATTTT. Amino acid sequence: CASSPRAYGTDTQYF.

This clonotype has a handful of counts. This chain joins TRBV7-9 and TRBJ2-3; D uncertain. Germline V CDR1 and CDR2: SEHNR, FQNEAQ (reference sequence). V was shortened by 1 base and J by 9 bases, with 26 bases between the two germline ends. This CDR3 spans 18 amino acids. CDR3 nucleotide sequence: TGTGCCAGCAGCTTAGGCCCTCCCGCCACGAATCTCATAGGGACGCAGTATTTT. This gives the protein CASSLGPPATNLIGTQYF.

The chain employs TRBV18 and TRBJ1-5, with unresolved D. The V and J ends lost 3 bases and 2 bases respectively, with 17 bases between them. This CDR3 comprises 17 residues. The germline V gene encodes CDR1 KGHSH and CDR2 LQKENI. As DNA, the CDR3 is TGTGCCAGCTCACCGTCGGCGATCTGGAGTGGCAATCAGCCCCAGCATTTT. Its translation: CASSPSAIWSGNQPQHF.

In its sample, this clonotype was seen a few times. The chain is built from TRBV4-3 and TRBJ2-4; possible D gene TRBD1, 6 bases. The CDR3 consists of 18 residues. The V end lost 4 bases, the J end lost 0 bases, and 19 bases lay between the germline ends. Germline values: CDR1 LGHNA, CDR2 YSLEER. CDR3 in amino acids: CASSPRLARGVAKNIQYF. The CDR3 DNA is TGCGCCAGCAGCCCCCGCCTGGCCAGGGGAGTAGCCAAAAACATTCAGTACTTC.

The DNA of the CDR3 is TGTGCCAGCAGTGATACGGGGACAGGGAACACCTATAATTCACCCCTCCACTTT. Protein product: CASSDTGTGNTYNSPLHF. The chain links TRBV25-1 to TRBJ1-6; TRBD1 agrees at 9 bases. CDR3 length: 18 amino acids. V shed 3 bases and J 2 bases; nucleotides not matched to a gene: 8. The germline CDR1 and CDR2 sequences are MGHDK and SYGVNS.

The chain uses TRBV30 and TRBJ2-1; TRBD1 agrees at 8 bases. The CDR3 extends over 13 amino acids. V lost 7 bases, J lost 6 bases, and 8 bases stayed unmatched. Germline V lookup: CDR1 GTSNPN, CDR2 SVGIG (reference sequence). DNA for the CDR3: TGTGCCTTCGAACCAGGGACAGGCAATGAGCAGTTCTTC. The encoded protein is CAFEPGTGNEQFF.

A few counts support this clonotype. The chain recombines TRBV3-1 with TRBJ1-1, with D tentatively TRBD1 (5 bases). Trimming removed 0 bases at V and 1 base at J, with 15 bases between. The CDR3 is 17 residues long. In germline, CDR1 is LGHDT, CDR2 YNNKEL (reference sequence). The CDR3 loop reads CASSQDQRAGQNTEAFF. CDR3 coding DNA: TGTGCCAGCAGCCAAGATCAGAGGGCAGGGCAGAACACTGAAGCTTTCTTT. Combining the CDR3 with reference TRBV3-1 and TRBJ1-1 gives the whole variable domain DTAVSQTPKYLVTQMGNDKSIKCEQNLGHDTMYWYKQDSKKFLKIMFSYNNKELIINETVPNRFSPKSPDKAHLNLHINSLELGDSAVYFCASSQDQRAGQNTEAFFGQGTRLTVV.

The V gene is TRBV27, the J gene TRBJ2-7; 7 bases fit TRBD1. The length of the CDR3 is 15 residues. Per the germline V gene, CDR1 is MNHEY and CDR2 is SMNVEV (reference sequence). J lost 2 bases, V lost 8 bases, and 12 bases had no gene match. The CDR3 region is CASQRDEGGTYEQYF. The CDR3 region has the DNA TGTGCCAGCCAGAGGGACGAAGGGGGCACCTACGAGCAGTACTTC.

The rearrangement uses TRBV6-5 and TRBJ1-2, with TRBD1 identical over 9 bases. The junction had 16 bases not matched to a gene; V was cut back by 6 bases and J by 8 bases. There are 16 residues in the CDR3. Germline CDR1 MNHEY, CDR2 SVGAGI. CDR3 in DNA: TGTGCCAGCAGCTATACCGGCGGGGGACAGGGAGGCGGCTACACCTTC. It translates to CASSYTGGGQGGGYTF.

This clonotype was detected ten times or more. The gene calls are TRBV7-8 and TRBJ2-5; TRBD1 matches 7 bases. After removal of 5 bases from V and 5 bases from J, the junction contained 2 bases not matched to a gene. The CDR3 contains 12 residues. Germline V lookup: CDR1 SGHVS, CDR2 FQNEAQ. The CDR3 here is CASSEDRETQYF. DNA of the CDR3: TGTGCCAGCAGCGAGGACAGGGAGACCCAGTACTTC.

The chain couples TRBV29-1 to TRBJ2-2; D might be TRBD2 (5 bases). Per the germline V gene, CDR1 is SQVTM and CDR2 is ANQGSEA. This CDR3 spans 15 amino acids. The V end was cut by 7 bases, the J end by 1 base, with 16 bases between. This CDR3 is CSAGGEGRNTGELFF. The CDR3 bases are TGCAGCGCCGGAGGAGAGGGAAGGAACACCGGGGAGCTGTTTTTT.

This clonotype was detected a few times. The chain is built from TRBV28 and TRBJ2-1; TRBD1 is a possible D gene (7 bases). In germline, CDR1 is MDHEN, CDR2 SYDVKM. Trimming took 11 bases from V and 4 from J, leaving 15 bases between them. The CDR3 spans 13 residues. The DNA for the CDR3 is TGTGCCGTCAGGGGGGTGGGATACAATGAGCAGTTCTTC. Protein: CAVRGVGYNEQFF. Using reference TRBV28 and TRBJ2-1 for the parts outside the CDR3, the full variable domain is DVKVTQSSRYLVKRTGEKVFLECVQDMDHENMFWYRQDPGLGLRLIYFSYDVKMKEKGDIPEGYSVSREKKERFSLILESASTNQTSMYLCAVRGVGYNEQFFGPGTRLTVL.

This clonotype was picked up a small number of times. The chain has TRBV5-1 and TRBJ1-1; TRBD1 matches 7 bases. The CDR3 consists of 16 residues. Germline V lookup: CDR1 SGHRS, CDR2 YFSETQ. The ends lost 3 bases at V and 1 base at J; junction bases unmatched: 9. The CDR3 is CASSYYRTGGNTEAFF. CDR3 nucleotide sequence: TGCGCCAGCAGCTATTATCGGACAGGTGGGAACACTGAAGCTTTCTTT.

This clonotype was detected only a few times. The rearrangement links TRBV28 to TRBJ2-1; no definite D call. CDR3 length equals 14 residues. Germline V gene sequence: CDR1 MDHEN, CDR2 SYDVKM. V lost 4 bases to trimming and J lost 2 bases, with 9 bases between them. The CDR3 region is CASSSQSPYNEQFF. CDR3 nucleotide sequence: TGTGCCAGCAGTTCCCAGTCGCCCTACAATGAGCAGTTCTTC.

This clonotype occurred a few times. The CDR3 nucleotides are TGTGCCAGCAGCTTAATGGCAGCCGAGCTGTTTTTT. Amino acids: CASSLMAAELFF. V usage is TRBV7-9 and J usage is TRBJ2-2; D not certain. Trimming took 2 bases from V and 11 from J, leaving 9 bases between them. This CDR3 comprises 12 residues. Germline V gives CDR1 SEHNR, CDR2 FQNEAQ (reference sequence).

This clonotype was counted a few times. The rearrangement joins TRBV28 to TRBJ2-3; no clear D. The CDR3 has 14 residues. V lost 5 bases, J lost 3 bases, and 12 bases lay in between. From germline, CDR1 is MDHEN and CDR2 SYDVKM. The CDR3 DNA reads as TGTGCCAGCAGTGTGGGCTCCCGGACAGATACGCAGTATTTT. It translates to CASSVGSRTDTQYF. The whole variable domain, filled in from reference TRBV28 and TRBJ2-3, reads DVKVTQSSRYLVKRTGEKVFLECVQDMDHENMFWYRQDPGLGLRLIYFSYDVKMKEKGDIPEGYSVSREKKERFSLILESASTNQTSMYLCASSVGSRTDTQYFGPGTRLTVL.

This chain links TRBV20-1 with TRBJ2-7, with no clear D. The CDR3 is 14 amino acids. V gave up 0 bases and J gave up 3 bases, with 12 bases separating them. Germline CDR1 reads DFQATT; CDR2 reads SNEGSKA (reference sequence). This CDR3 reads CSARDYRALYEQYF. The DNA for the CDR3 is TGCAGTGCTAGAGATTATAGGGCACTCTACGAGCAGTACTTC.

This clonotype was counted many times. Written as DNA, the CDR3 is TGTGCCAGCAGTCAACCCCCCGGGGAGGGGGGCTACACCTTC. This encodes CASSQPPGEGGYTF. This chain uses TRBV6-5 with TRBJ1-2; D perhaps matches TRBD1 (5 bases). Germline lookup yields CDR1 MNHEY and CDR2 SVGAGI. V dropped 5 bases and J dropped 8 bases, with 18 bases sitting between them. The CDR3 loop spans 14 amino acids.

The chain employs TRBV30 and TRBJ1-1; a possible D gene is TRBD1 (5 bases). Trimming cost V 0 bases and J 6 bases, with 11 bases left between them. Looked up from germline, CDR1 is GTSNPN and CDR2 is SVGIG (reference sequence). The CDR3 contains 13 residues. For the CDR3, the DNA is TGTGCCTGGAGTGTACACGGGGCTGCTGAAGCTTTCTTT. Amino acid sequence: CAWSVHGAAEAFF.

The J gene is TRBJ2-1, the V gene TRBV7-3, with no clear D. CDR1 and CDR2 (germline): SGHTA, FQGTGA. The CDR3 consists of 16 residues. V lost 6 bases and J 0 bases, leaving 15 bases between the germline ends. DNA for the CDR3: TGTGCCAGCAGTTACGGCTCCTGGAGCTCCTACAATGAGCAGTTCTTC. This encodes CASSYGSWSSYNEQFF.

This clonotype was observed a handful of times. The chain employs TRBV5-1 and TRBJ2-7; 8 bases align to TRBD1. V lost 0 bases and J lost 3; bases outside the gene matches: 5. Germline CDR1 and CDR2: SGHRS and YFSETQ. This CDR3 has 15 residues. CDR3 sequence reads: CASSLGTGTNYEQYV. The CDR3 DNA reads as TGCGCCAGCAGCTTGGGGACAGGGACCAACTACGAGCAGTACGTC.